This T cell receptor beta chain was recovered during a study of blood T cell repertoires in COVID-19. Study background: Acute and convalescent COVID-19 specimens originated in the United States, Italy and Spain. PBMCs, B-cell-depleted T cells, or T cells provided the cDNA or gDNA that made up the material.

As handled by the study authors: Nucleated cell counts were estimated from reference gene primer amplification. Using immunoSEQ multiplex PCR, the repertoire was profiled, and TCRdb retains in-frame clones only, with some absent. V and J calls and clone size come straight from that table; D and trimming were deduced from the DNA. Of some 110,000 clones in the sample, approximately 83% were seen once. The CDR3 loop spans 12 amino acids. The V end lost 2 bases, the J end lost 3 bases, and 8 bases lay between the germline ends. Germline V gene data show CDR1 as GTSNPN and CDR2 as SVGIG (reference sequence).

The source is a woman in her 70s with acute or convalescent COVID-19. The rearrangement links TRBV30 to TRBJ2-7; D is possibly TRBD1 (5 bases). The sequenced sample was peripheral blood. The CDR3 loop reads CAWSKTVYEQYF. The DNA of the CDR3 is TGTGCCTGGAGTAAGACAGTCTACGAGCAGTACTTC.